These 10 T cell receptor beta chains share one sample of origin, sequenced in a study of regulatory T cells in long-lasting Graves disease. Time point of the sample: persistent/refractory GD, antithyroid drugs over 5 years with positive TRAb. Generation of the TCR library employed RNA extracted from PBMCs. Library construction for TCR beta used iRepertoire HTBI primers and Arm-PCR of CDR3 regions. TCRdb reprocessed the multiplex PCR reads via MiXCR and lists one record per CDR3 protein. The sample records 700,000 or so distinct CDR3 sequences, around 30% being singletons. Sequenced material: peripheral blood mononuclear cells (PBMCs), taken when the disease was refractory, from a patient treated with antithyroid drugs. The receptor set was obtained from a female donor with Graves disease.

This chain links TRBV28 with TRBJ1-2; weak D call: TRBD1 (6 bases). Germline CDR1 is MDHEN and CDR2 is SYDVKM. Between the trimmed V and J ends, which lost 6 bases and 2 bases, there was a span of 16 bases. The CDR3 contains 15 residues. CDR3 DNA sequence: TGTGCCAGCAGCTTAGCACAGGGACGGAACTATGGCTACACCTTC. It codes for CASSLAQGRNYGYTF.

The table lists this clonotype with a few counts. The chain links TRBV20-1 to TRBJ2-7, with 8 bases lining up with TRBD2. J gave up 3 bases and V 0 bases, and 4 bases lay outside the gene matches. The CDR3 spans 14 residues. Germline loops: CDR1 DFQATT, CDR2 SNEGSKA (reference sequence). The CDR3 spells CSARERLALYEQYF. For the CDR3, the DNA is TGCAGTGCTAGAGAAAGACTAGCGCTCTACGAGCAGTACTTC.

This clonotype was recorded a few times. The genes are TRBV2 and TRBJ1-2, with unresolved D. Trimming took off 5 bases at V and 1 base at J, with 8 bases between the two ends. Germline V gene data show CDR1 as SNHLY and CDR2 as FYNNEI. The CDR3 loop spans 13 amino acids. The CDR3 loop reads CASSQPVNYGYTF. In DNA form, the CDR3 reads TGTGCCAGCAGTCAGCCAGTTAACTATGGCTACACCTTC. Using reference TRBV2 and TRBJ1-2 for the parts outside the CDR3, the full variable domain is EPEVTQTPSHQVTQMGQEVILRCVPISNHLYFYWYRQILGQKVEFLVSFYNNEISEKSEIFDDQFSVERPDGSNFTLKIRSTKLEDSAMYFCASSQPVNYGYTFGSGTRLTVV.

This chain links TRBV28 with TRBJ2-1; 8 positions agree with TRBD1. J was trimmed by 5 bases and V by 4 bases; bases with no gene match: 10. Germline lookup yields CDR1 MDHEN and CDR2 SYDVKM. This CDR3 has 16 amino acids. CDR3 in amino acids: CASSSFEGQGHNEQFF. CDR3 in DNA: TGTGCCAGCAGTTCCTTCGAAGGACAGGGCCACAATGAGCAGTTCTTC.

This clonotype has ten or more counts. The J gene is TRBJ2-7, the V gene TRBV10-3; unclear D gene. V was cut by 0 bases and J by 0 bases, with 15 bases left in between. CDR1 ENHRY and CDR2 SYGVKD come from the germline V gene. The CDR3 spans 17 residues. The CDR3 DNA follows: TGTGCCATCAGTGAGTCGAGGATGGTGGGCAGCTCCTACGAGCAGTACTTC. Translated, it gives CAISESRMVGSSYEQYF.

This clonotype occurred many times. This chain uses TRBV27 with TRBJ1-1; unclear D gene. Germline V gene lookup returns CDR1 MNHEY and CDR2 SMNVEV (reference sequence). The CDR3 contains 13 residues. The ends were cut back, 1 base at V and 4 bases at J, with 7 bases in the middle. The CDR3 DNA is TGTGCCAGCAGTTTATTCGACGGCACTGAAGCTTTCTTT. It yields the protein CASSLFDGTEAFF.

This clonotype was seen a handful of times. The J gene is TRBJ1-2, the V gene TRBV2; maybe TRBD1 (6 bases). The CDR3 length is 16 residues. V was clipped by 4 bases and J by 3 bases, with 18 bases between them. Germline V gene lookup returns CDR1 SNHLY and CDR2 FYNNEI. The CDR3 sequence: CASSVLLGQDYYGYTF. The CDR3 nucleotides read TGTGCCAGCAGTGTGTTATTGGGACAAGACTACTATGGCTACACCTTC.

This chain links TRBV13 with TRBJ2-7; 7 positions match TRBD1. CDR1 and CDR2 (germline): PRHDT, FYEKMQ (reference sequence). Losses at the gene ends were 1 base for V and 3 bases for J; bases not matched to a gene: 3. This CDR3 comprises 14 residues. CDR3 DNA sequence: TGTGCCAGCAGCTTAGAAGGGGGCGTCTACGAGCAGTACTTC. It specifies CASSLEGGVYEQYF.

The table lists this clonotype with a few counts. This chain connects TRBV28 to TRBJ1-5, with D unresolved. With 6 bases removed from V and 0 bases from J, the gap between germline ends came to 15 bases. Per germline, CDR1 MDHEN and CDR2 SYDVKM. The CDR3 consists of 16 residues. CDR3 nucleotides: TGTGCCAGCAGACCTCAGGAATGGTATAGCAATCAGCCCCAGCATTTT. Amino acid sequence: CASRPQEWYSNQPQHF.

In this sample, this clonotype turned up many times. The J gene is TRBJ1-1, the V gene TRBV2; no clear D gene. In germline, CDR1 is SNHLY, CDR2 FYNNEI. This CDR3 spans 16 amino acids. V was clipped by 0 bases and J by 0 bases, with 11 bases between them. The CDR3 DNA reads as TGTGCCAGCAGTGAAGCGCTGGGGATGATGAACACTGAAGCTTTCTTT. Protein product: CASSEALGMMNTEAFF.